This entry features one TCR beta chain sequence. Original handling: Reference gene primer amplification yielded estimated nucleated cell counts. TCRdb keeps only in-frame clones here, not all; method: immunoSEQ multiplex PCR. The DNA gave D and trimming, while V, J and clone size come from that table. Found here are roughly 220,000 clones, 85% to 90% of them singletons; the top ten hold 14% to 15%. The CDR3 totals 14 residues. V was pared by 8 bases and J by 7 bases, with 12 bases of the junction left unmatched. Looked up from germline, CDR1 is SNHLY and CDR2 is FYNNEI. This sample is drawn from a study of blood T cell repertoires in COVID-19.

The chain couples TRBV2 to TRBJ1-2, with 8 bases identical to TRBD1. The TCR sequence derives from a woman in her 50s with acute COVID-19. The specimen sequenced was PBMCs or T cells enriched from blood (not recorded which). CDR3 bases: TGTGCCAGCGAAAGGACAGGGAGGTTCGGTGGCTACACCTTC. It is translated as CASERTGRFGGYTF.